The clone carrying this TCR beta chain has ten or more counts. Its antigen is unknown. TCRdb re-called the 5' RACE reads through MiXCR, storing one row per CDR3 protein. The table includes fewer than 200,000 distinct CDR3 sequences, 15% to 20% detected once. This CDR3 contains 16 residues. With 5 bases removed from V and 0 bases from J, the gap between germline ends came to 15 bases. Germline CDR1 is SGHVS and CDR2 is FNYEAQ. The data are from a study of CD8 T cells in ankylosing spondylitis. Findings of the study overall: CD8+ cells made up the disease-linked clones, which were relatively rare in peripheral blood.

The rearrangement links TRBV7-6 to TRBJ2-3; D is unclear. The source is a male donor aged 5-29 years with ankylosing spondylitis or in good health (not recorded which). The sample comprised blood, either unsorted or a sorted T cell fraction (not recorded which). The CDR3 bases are TGTGCCAGCAGCCTCGGGCATATGACTAGCACAGATACGCAGTATTTT. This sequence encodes CASSLGHMTSTDTQYF.